The entry below gives a single T cell receptor (beta chain) sequence along with its context. Antigen unknown. 60 Vbeta and 13 Jbeta primers were used in PCR. Profiled with immunoSEQ multiplex PCR; TCRdb holds only in-frame clones, not every one. This sample's clone table lists about 170,000 clones. This sample was taken from a study of cytomegalovirus exposure and HLA in healthy donors. Overall study findings and caveats: The availability of immune exposure information extended only to CMV serostatus.

V shed 2 bases and J 6 bases; nucleotides not matched to a gene: 14. The CDR3 loop spans 17 amino acids. CDR1 SGHNT and CDR2 YYREEE come from the germline V gene (reference sequence). The V and J genes are TRBV5-4 and TRBJ2-1; 7 bases align to TRBD2. The receptor was derived from a woman aged 55-69 years in good health and CMV-seronegative. Sequences were obtained from PBMCs. The CDR3: CASSLSSGWGGANEQFF. In DNA, the CDR3 is TGTGCCAGCAGCTTATCCAGCGGGTGGGGAGGGGCCAATGAGCAGTTCTTC.